The entry that follows covers one T cell receptor beta chain sequence. In the study's own analysis: Using reference gene primer amplification, nucleated cell counts were estimated. Using immunoSEQ multiplex PCR, the repertoire was profiled, and TCRdb retains in-frame clones only, with some absent. For V, J and clone size, that table is used; D and trimming come from the DNA. The top ten clones hold roughly 8% of a sample with tens of thousands of clones, over 70% of them seen once. This entry is derived from a study of blood T cell repertoires in COVID-19. Study-level information: Material from acute and convalescent COVID-19 was sourced from the United States, Italy and Spain. The analysed material was cDNA or gDNA that came from T cells, B-cell-depleted T cells, or PBMCs.

What was sequenced was peripheral blood. The sequence was collected from a man aged 45 to 65 with active COVID-19.

The CDR3 protein is CSVDSRRATDTQYF. DNA for the CDR3: TGCAGCGTTGATAGCAGGCGGGCCACAGATACGCAGTATTTT. The chain links TRBV29-1 to TRBJ2-3; a weak D match, TRBD2 (5 bases). V gave up 3 bases and J gave up 2 bases, with 12 bases separating them. The CDR3 runs 14 residues. In germline, CDR1 is SQVTM, CDR2 ANQGSEA.